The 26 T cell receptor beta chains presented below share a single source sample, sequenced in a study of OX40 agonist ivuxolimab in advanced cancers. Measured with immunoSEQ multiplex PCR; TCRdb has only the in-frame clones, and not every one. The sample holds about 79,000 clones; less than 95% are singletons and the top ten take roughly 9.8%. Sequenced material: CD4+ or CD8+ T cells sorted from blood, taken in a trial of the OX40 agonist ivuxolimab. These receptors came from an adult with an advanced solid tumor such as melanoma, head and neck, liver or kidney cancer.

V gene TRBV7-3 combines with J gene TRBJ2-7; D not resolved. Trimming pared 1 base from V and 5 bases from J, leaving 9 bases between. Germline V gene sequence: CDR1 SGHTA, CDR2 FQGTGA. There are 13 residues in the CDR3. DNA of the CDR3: TGTGCCAGCAGCTTAATCTTAGACGACGAGCAGTACTTC. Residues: CASSLILDDEQYF.

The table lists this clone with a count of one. CDR3 loop: CAISSRLAEDGGHEQYF. CDR3 DNA: TGTGCCATCAGTTCCCGACTAGCGGAGGATGGGGGCCACGAGCAGTACTTC. The chain carries TRBV10-3 and TRBJ2-7; 9 nucleotides agree with TRBD2. This CDR3 has 17 residues. With 5 bases clipped from V and 5 bases from J, the junction kept 16 bases outside the gene matches. Germline CDR1 is ENHRY and CDR2 is SYGVKD.

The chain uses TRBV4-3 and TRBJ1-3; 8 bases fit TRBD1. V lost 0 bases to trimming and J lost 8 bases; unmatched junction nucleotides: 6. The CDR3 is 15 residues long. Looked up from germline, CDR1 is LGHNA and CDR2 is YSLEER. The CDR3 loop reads CASSQDRQGADTIYF. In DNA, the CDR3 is TGCGCCAGCAGCCAAGATAGGCAGGGGGCTGACACCATATATTTT.

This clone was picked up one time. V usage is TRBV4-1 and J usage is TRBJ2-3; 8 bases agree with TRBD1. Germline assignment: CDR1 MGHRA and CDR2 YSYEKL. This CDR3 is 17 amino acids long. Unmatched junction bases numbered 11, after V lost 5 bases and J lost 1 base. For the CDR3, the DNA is TGCGCCAGCAGCTTTAACCAGGGGGCGCGAGGCACAGATACGCAGTATTTT. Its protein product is CASSFNQGARGTDTQYF.

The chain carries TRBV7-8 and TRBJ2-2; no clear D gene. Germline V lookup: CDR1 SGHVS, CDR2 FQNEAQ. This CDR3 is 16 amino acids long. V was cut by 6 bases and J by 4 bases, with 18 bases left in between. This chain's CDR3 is CASSLLPGSGTGELFF. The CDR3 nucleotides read TGTGCCAGCAGTTTACTACCGGGCTCGGGCACCGGGGAGCTGTTTTTT.

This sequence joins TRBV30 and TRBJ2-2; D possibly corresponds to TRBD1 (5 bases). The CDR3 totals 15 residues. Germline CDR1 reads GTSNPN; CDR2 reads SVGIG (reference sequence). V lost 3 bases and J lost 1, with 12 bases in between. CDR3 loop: CAWSVGHVNTGELFF. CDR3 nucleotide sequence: TGTGCCTGGAGCGTAGGACACGTGAACACCGGGGAGCTGTTTTTT. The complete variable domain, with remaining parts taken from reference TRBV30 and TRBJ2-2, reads SQTIHQWPATLVQPVGSPLSLECTVEGTSNPNLYWYRQAAGRGLQLLFYSVGIGQISSEVPQNLSASRPQDRQFILSSKKLLLSDSGFYLCAWSVGHVNTGELFFGEGSRLTVL.

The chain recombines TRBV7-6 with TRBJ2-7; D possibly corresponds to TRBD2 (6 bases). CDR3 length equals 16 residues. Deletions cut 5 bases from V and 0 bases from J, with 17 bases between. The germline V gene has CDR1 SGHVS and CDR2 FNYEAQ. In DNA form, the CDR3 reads TGTGCCAGCAGCCCTGGGGGTATGGGGGGCTCCTACGAGCAGTACTTC. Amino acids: CASSPGGMGGSYEQYF. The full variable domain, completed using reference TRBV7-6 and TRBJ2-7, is GAGVSQSPRYKVTKRGQDVALRCDPISGHVSLYWYRQALGQGPEFLTYFNYEAQQDKSGLPNDRFSAERPEGSISTLTIQRTEQRDSAMYRCASSPGGMGGSYEQYFGPGTRLTVT.

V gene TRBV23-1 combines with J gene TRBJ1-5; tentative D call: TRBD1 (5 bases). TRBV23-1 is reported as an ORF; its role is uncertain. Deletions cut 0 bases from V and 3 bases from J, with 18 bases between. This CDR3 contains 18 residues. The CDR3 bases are TGCGCCAGCAGTCAATCAGTCGGGGGACGTTATCTCAATCAGCCCCAGCATTTT. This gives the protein CASSQSVGGRYLNQPQHF.

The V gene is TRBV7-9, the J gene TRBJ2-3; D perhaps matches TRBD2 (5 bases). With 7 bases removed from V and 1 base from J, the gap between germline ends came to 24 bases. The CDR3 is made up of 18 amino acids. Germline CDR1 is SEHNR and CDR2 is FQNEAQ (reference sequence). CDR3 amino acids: CASTPSVDWRLGTDTQYF. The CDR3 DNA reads TGTGCCAGCACCCCCTCGGTGGACTGGAGGCTAGGCACAGATACGCAGTATTTT.

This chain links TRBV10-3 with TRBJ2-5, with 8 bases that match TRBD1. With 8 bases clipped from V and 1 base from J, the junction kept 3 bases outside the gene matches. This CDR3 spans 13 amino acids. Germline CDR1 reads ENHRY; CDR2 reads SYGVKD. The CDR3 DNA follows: TGTGCCATCCGGGGACAGGCCCAAGAGACCCAGTACTTC. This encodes CAIRGQAQETQYF.

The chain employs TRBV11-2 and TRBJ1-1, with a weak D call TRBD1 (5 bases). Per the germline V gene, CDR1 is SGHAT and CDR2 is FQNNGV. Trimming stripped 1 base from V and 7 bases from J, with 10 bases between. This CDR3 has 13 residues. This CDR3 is CASSLAGGGEAFF. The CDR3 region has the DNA TGTGCCAGCAGCTTAGCTGGGGGGGGTGAAGCTTTCTTT. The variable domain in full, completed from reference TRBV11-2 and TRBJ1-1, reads EAGVAQSPRYKIIEKRQSVAFWCNPISGHATLYWYQQILGQGPKLLIQFQNNGVVDDSQLPKDRFSAERLKGVDSTLKIQPAKLEDSAVYLCASSLAGGGEAFFGQGTRLTVV.

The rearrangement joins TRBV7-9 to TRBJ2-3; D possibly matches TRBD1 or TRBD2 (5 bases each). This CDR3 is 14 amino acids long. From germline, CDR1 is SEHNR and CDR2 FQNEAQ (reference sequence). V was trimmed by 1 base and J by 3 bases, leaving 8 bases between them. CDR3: CASSLVEGTDTQYF. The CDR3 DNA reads TGTGCCAGCAGCTTAGTCGAGGGGACAGATACGCAGTATTTT.

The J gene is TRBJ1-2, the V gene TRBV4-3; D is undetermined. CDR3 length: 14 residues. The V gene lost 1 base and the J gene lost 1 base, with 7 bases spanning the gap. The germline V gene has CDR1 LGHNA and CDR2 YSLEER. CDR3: CASSQVDRNYGYTF. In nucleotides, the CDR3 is TGCGCCAGCAGCCAAGTTGATCGTAACTATGGCTACACCTTC.

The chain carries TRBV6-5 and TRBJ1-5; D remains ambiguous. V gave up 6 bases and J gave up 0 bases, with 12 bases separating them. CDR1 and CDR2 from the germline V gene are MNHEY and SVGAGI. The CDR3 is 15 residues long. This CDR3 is CASSPSGPSNQPQHF. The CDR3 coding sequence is TGTGCCAGCAGCCCCTCTGGGCCTAGCAATCAGCCCCAGCATTTT.

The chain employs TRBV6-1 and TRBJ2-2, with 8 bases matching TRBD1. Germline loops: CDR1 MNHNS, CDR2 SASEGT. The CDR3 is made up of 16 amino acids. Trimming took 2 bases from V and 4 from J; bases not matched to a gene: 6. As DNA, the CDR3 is TGTGCCAGCAGTGAAATAACAGGGGGGTTCACCGGGGAGCTGTTTTTT. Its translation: CASSEITGGFTGELFF.

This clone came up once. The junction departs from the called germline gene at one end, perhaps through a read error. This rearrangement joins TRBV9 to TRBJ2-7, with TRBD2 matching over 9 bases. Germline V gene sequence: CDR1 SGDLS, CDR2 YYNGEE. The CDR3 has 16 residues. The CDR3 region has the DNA TGTGCCAGTTCCCTAGGGGGTAGCGGGAGCGTGTACGAGCAGCACTTC. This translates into CASSLGGSGSVYEQHF.

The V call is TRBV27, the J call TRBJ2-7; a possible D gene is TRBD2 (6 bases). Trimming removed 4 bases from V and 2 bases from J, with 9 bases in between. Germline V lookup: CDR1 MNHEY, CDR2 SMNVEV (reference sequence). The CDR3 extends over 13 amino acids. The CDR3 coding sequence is TGTGCCAGCAGTTCGGCGGGACCCTACGAGCAGTACTTC. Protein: CASSSAGPYEQYF.

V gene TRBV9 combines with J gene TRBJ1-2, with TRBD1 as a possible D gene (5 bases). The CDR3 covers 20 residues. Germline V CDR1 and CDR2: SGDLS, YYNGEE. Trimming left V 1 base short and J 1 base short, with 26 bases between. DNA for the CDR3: TGTGCCAGCAGCGTAAATCCCAAAAGCCCTGGGTTGGACAATAACTATGGCTACACCTTC. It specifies CASSVNPKSPGLDNNYGYTF.

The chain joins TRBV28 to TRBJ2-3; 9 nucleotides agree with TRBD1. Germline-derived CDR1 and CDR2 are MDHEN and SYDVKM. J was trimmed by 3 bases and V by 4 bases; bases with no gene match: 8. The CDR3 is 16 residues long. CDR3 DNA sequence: TGTGCCAGCAGTTGGGGACAGGGTGGAGGGACAGATACGCAGTATTTT. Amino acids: CASSWGQGGGTDTQYF.

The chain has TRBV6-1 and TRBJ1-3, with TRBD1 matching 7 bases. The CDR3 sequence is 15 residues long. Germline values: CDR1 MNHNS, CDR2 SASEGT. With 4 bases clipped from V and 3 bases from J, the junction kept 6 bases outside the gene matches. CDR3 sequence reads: CASSVEGASGNTIYF. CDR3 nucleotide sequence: TGTGCCAGCAGTGTGGAGGGGGCTAGTGGAAACACCATATATTTT.

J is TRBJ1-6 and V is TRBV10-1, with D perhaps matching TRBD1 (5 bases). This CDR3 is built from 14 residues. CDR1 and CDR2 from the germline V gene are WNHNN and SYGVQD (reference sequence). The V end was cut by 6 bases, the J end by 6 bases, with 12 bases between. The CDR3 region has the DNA TGCGCCAGCAGCAAGACAGCGCTTAATTCACCCCTCCACTTT. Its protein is CASSKTALNSPLHF.

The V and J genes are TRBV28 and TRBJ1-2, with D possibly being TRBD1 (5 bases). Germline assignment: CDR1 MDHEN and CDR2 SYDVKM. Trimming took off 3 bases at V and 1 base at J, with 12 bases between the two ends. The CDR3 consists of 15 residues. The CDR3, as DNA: TGTGCCAGCAGTTTTGGGGACGGGTTTAACTATGGCTACACCTTC. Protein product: CASSFGDGFNYGYTF.

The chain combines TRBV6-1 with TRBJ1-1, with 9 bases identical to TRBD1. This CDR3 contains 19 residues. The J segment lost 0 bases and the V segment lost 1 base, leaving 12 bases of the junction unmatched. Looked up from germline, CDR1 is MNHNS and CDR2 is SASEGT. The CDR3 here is CASSEGEDRTGDMNTEAFF. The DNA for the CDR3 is TGTGCCAGCAGTGAAGGGGAGGATAGGACAGGGGATATGAACACTGAAGCTTTCTTT.

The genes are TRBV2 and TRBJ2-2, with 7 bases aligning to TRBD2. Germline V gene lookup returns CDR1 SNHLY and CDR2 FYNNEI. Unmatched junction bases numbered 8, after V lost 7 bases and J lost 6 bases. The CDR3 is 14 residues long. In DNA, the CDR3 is TGTGCCAGCAACGGACTAGAGGCGGCCGGGGAGCTGTTTTTT. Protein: CASNGLEAAGELFF.

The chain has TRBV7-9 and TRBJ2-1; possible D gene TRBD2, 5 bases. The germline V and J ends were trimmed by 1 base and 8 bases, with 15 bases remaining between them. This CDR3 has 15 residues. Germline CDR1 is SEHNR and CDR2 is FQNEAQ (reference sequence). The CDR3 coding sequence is TGTGCCAGCAGCTTAGAAGTGGGAGTGGTTGATGAGCAGTTCTTC. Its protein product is CASSLEVGVVDEQFF.

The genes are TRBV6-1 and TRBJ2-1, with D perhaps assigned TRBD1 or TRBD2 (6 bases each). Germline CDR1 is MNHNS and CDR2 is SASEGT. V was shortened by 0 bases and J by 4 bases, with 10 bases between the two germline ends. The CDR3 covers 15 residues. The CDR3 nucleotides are TGTGCCAGCAGTGAAGCGGGGGCGGGGTACAATGAGCAGTTCTTC. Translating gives CASSEAGAGYNEQFF.